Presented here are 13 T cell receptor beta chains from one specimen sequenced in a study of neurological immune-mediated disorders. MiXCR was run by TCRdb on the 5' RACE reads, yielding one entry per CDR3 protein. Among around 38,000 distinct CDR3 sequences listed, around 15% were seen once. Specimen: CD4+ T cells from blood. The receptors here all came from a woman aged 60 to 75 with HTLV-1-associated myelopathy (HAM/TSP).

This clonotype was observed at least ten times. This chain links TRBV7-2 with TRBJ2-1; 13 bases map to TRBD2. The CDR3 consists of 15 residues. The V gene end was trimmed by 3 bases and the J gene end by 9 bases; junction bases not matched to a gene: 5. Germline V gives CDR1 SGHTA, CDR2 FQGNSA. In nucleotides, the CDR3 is TGTGCCAGCAGCTTTACTAGCGGGGGGGCAGGTGAGCAGTTCTTC. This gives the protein CASSFTSGGAGEQFF.

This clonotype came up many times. CDR3 sequence: CASSLNAGLYGYTF. DNA for the CDR3: TGTGCCAGCAGTTTAAATGCCGGGCTATATGGCTACACCTTC. The chain is built from TRBV12-3 or TRBV12-4 and TRBJ1-2; D remains unclear. This CDR3 has 14 residues. Trimming left V 2 bases short and J 5 bases short, with 12 bases between.

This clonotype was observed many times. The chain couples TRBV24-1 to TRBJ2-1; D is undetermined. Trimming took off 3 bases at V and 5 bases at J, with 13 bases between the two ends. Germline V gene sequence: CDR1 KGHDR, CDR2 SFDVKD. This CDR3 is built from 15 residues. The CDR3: CATSDPSRLDNEQFF. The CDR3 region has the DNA TGTGCCACCAGTGATCCCTCGCGCCTCGACAATGAGCAGTTCTTC.

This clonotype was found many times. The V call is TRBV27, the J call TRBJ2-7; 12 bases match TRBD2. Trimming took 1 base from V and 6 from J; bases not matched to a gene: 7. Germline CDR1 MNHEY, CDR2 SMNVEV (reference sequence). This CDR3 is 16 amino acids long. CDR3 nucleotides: TGTGCCAGCAGTTTATTCCCTAGCGGGGGGGCATTCGAGCAGTACTTC. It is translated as CASSLFPSGGAFEQYF.

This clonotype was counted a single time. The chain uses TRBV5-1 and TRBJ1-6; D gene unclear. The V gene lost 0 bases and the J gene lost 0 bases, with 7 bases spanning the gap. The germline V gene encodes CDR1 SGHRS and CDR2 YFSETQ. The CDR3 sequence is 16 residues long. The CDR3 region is CASSLVPASYNSPLHF. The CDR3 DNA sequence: TGCGCCAGCAGCTTGGTTCCCGCCTCCTATAATTCACCCCTCCACTTT. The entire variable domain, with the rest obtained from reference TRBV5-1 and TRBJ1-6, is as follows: KAGVTQTPRYLIKTRGQQVTLSCSPISGHRSVSWYQQTPGQGLQFLFEYFSETQRNKGNFPGRFSGRQFSNSRSEMNVSTLELGDSALYLCASSLVPASYNSPLHFGNGTRLTVT.

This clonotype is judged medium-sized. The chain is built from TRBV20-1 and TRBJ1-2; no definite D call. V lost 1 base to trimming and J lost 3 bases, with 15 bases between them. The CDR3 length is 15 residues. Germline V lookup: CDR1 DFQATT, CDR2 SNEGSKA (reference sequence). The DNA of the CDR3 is TGCAGTGCTAGAGCCCCTGGCGGTATAGACTATGGCTACACCTTC. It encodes CSARAPGGIDYGYTF.

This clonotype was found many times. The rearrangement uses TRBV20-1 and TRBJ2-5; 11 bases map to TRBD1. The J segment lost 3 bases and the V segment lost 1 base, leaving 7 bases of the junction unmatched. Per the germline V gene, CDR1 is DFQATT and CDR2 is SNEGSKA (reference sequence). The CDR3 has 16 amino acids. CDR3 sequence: CSARGTGGDIEETQYF. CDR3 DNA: TGCAGTGCTAGAGGGACAGGGGGCGATATTGAAGAGACCCAGTACTTC.

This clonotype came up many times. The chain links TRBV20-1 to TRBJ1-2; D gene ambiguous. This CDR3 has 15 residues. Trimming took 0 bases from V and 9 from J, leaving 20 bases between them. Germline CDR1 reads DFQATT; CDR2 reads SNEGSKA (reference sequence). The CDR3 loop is CSARELGSIEGSYTF. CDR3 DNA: TGCAGTGCTAGAGAGTTGGGTAGCATAGAGGGAAGCTACACCTTC.

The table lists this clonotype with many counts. CDR3 DNA sequence: TGCAGCGTCAACAGGTTATCAGGAGAAAAACTGTTTTTT. It specifies CSVNRLSGEKLFF. The chain uses TRBV29-1 and TRBJ1-4; perhaps TRBD1 as D (5 bases). Germline CDR1 and CDR2: SQVTM and ANQGSEA. V lost 6 bases to trimming and J lost 8 bases, with 16 bases between them. This CDR3 is 13 amino acids long.

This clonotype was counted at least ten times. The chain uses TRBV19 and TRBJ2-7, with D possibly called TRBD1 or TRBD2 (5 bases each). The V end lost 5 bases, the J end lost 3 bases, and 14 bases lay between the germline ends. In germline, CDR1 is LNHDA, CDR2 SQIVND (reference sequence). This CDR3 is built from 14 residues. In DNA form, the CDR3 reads TGTGCCAGTAGTCCTCGGGGCAGGAACTACGAGCAGTACTTC. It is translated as CASSPRGRNYEQYF.

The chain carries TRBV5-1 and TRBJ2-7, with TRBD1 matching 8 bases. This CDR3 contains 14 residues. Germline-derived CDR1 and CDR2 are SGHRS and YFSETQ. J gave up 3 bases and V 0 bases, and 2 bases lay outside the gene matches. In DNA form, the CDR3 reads TGCGCCAGCAGCTTGGCAGGACAGGGCTACGAGCAGTACTTC. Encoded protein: CASSLAGQGYEQYF.

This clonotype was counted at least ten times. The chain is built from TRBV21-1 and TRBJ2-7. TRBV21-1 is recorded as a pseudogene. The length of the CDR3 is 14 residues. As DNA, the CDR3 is TGTGCCAGCAGCGGCACCAGGTCTCCTACGACGAAGTACTTC. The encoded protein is CASSGTRSPTTKYF.

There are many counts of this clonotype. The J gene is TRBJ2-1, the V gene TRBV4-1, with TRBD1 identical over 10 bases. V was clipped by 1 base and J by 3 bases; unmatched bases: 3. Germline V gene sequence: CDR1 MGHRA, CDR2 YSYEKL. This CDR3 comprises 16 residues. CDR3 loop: CASSQGGQGIYNEQFF. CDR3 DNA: TGCGCCAGCAGCCAAGGGGGACAGGGGATCTACAATGAGCAGTTCTTC.